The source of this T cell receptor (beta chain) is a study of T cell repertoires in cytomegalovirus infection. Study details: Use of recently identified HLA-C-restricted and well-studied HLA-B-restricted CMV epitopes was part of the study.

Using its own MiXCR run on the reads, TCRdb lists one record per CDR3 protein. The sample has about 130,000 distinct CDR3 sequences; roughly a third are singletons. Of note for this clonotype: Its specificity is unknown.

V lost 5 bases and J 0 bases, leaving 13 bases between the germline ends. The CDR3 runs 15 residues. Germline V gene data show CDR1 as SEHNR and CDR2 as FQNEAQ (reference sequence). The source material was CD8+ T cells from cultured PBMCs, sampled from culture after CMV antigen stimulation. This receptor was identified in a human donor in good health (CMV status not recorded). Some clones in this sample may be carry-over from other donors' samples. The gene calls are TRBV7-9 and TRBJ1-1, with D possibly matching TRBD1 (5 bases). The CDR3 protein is CASSATGSMNTEAFF. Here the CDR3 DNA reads TGTGCCAGCAGCGCTACAGGATCAATGAACACTGAAGCTTTCTTT.